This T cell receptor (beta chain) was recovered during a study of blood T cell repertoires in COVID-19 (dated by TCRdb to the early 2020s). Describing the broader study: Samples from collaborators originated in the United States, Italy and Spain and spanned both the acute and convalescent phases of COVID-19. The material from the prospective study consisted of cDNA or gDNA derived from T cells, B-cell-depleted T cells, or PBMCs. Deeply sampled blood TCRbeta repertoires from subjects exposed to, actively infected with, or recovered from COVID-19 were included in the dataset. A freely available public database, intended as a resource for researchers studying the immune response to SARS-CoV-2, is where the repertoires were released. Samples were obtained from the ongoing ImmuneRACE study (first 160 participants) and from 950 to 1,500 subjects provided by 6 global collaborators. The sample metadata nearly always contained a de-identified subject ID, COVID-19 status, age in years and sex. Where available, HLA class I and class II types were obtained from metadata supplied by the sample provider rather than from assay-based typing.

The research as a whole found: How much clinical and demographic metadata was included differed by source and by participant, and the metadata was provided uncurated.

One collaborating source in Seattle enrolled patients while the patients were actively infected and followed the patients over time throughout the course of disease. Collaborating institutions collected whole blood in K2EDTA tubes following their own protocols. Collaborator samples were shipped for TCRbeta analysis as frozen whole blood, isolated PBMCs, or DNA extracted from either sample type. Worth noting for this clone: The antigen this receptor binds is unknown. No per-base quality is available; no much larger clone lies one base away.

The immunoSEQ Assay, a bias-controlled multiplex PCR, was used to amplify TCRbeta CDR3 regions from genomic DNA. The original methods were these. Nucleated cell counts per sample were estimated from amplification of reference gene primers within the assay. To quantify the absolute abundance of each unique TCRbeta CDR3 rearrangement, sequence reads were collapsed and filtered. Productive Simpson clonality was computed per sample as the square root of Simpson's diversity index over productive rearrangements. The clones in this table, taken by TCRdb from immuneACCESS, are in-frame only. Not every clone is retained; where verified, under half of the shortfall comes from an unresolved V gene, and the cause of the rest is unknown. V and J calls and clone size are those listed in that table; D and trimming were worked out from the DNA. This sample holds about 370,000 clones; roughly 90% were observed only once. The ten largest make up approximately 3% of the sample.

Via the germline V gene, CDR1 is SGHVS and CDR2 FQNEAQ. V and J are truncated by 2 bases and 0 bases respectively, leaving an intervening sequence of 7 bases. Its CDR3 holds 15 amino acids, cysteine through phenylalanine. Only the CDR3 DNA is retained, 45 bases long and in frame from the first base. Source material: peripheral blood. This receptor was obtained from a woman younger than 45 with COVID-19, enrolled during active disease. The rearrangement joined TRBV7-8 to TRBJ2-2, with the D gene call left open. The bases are TGTGCCAGCAGCTTAATTAGCTCGAACACCGGGGAGCTGTTTTTT. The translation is CASSLISSNTGELFF.